This TCR beta chain was obtained from a study of cytomegalovirus exposure and HLA in healthy donors. Notes on this clone: The antigen is unknown.

General study points: Some TCR beta chains (more than 150 of them) were listed as cytomegalovirus-associated. Within the roughly 120 validation repertoires, first-cohort TCR clusters tended to co-occur, according to a later analysis.

Germline V gives CDR1 SEHNR, CDR2 FQNEAQ (reference sequence). Germline trimming cut 1 base from V and 1 base from J; bases unmatched to any gene: 15. The CDR3 has 19 amino acids. TCRdb's copy holds only in-frame clones and misses some; the assay was immunoSEQ multiplex PCR. The repertoire includes 250,000 to 400,000 clones, roughly 90% of them detected once, and roughly 0.96% sits in the top ten. The receptor was derived from a man aged 30 to 39 in good health and CMV-seronegative. Source material: PBMCs. The V call is TRBV7-9, the J call TRBJ1-2; 7 bases agree with TRBD1. Written as DNA, the CDR3 is TGTGCCAGCAGCTTAGTTCGCTCGGTTAGACAGGGACATAACTATGGCTACACCTTC. It translates to CASSLVRSVRQGHNYGYTF.